Listed below are T cell receptor beta chains from one sample, sequenced in a study of OX40 agonist ivuxolimab in advanced cancers. Only in-frame clones appear in the TCRdb table, and some are missing; sequencing was by immunoSEQ multiplex PCR. Counted here are over 75,000 clones, 90% to 95% occurring once; the ten biggest clones make up less than 0.55%. This material consisted of CD4+ or CD8+ T cells sorted from blood, taken in a trial of the OX40 agonist ivuxolimab. These receptors originate from an adult with an advanced solid tumor such as melanoma, head and neck, liver or kidney cancer. Each CDR3 is given with its conserved first and last residue. Fields, in order: J gene, V gene, clone size, CDR3 protein. The size entry is marked missing in some rows and otherwise reads once, few, many or a size class.

>TRBJ1-6|TRBV9|once
CASSVTGRPPLHF
>TRBJ1-5|TRBV28|.
CASSPPWYWDSGGGQPQHF
>TRBJ2-7|TRBV5-1|.
CATSITGAYEQYF
>TRBJ1-5|TRBV28|once
CASSPAGTGSQPQHF
>TRBJ2-3|TRBV15|.
CATSRVREMNTDTQYF
>TRBJ1-1|TRBV2|once
CASSEARGPKGTEAFF
>TRBJ2-7|TRBV28|.
CASSSPQGEDEQYF
>TRBJ2-3|TRBV7-3|.
CASSLAGEVTDTQYF
>TRBJ2-4|TRBV4-1|.
CASSHLLADKNIQYF
>TRBJ2-3|TRBV5-1|.
CASSHGWSRTDTQYF
>TRBJ2-2|TRBV5-1|.
CASSLGPQGGNTGELFF
>TRBJ1-2|TRBV11-3|.
CASSLDGPYGYTF
>TRBJ2-3|TRBV4-2|.
CASSQDSSGGQTDTQYF
>TRBJ2-4|TRBV6-5|.
CASSYSRRENIQYF
>TRBJ2-5|TRBV7-2|.
CASSRPGTGGETQYF
>TRBJ1-5|TRBV27|.
CASIIGSNQPQHF
>TRBJ1-5|TRBV5-4|.
CASSQGVEGPQHF
>TRBJ1-2|TRBV28|.
CASSLPGTGYGYTF
>TRBJ1-4|TRBV6-1|.
CASLSDRGDEKLFF
>TRBJ2-4|TRBV19|.
CASSLDRGGIQYF
>TRBJ2-1|TRBV15|.
CATGQGYNEQFF
>TRBJ1-1|TRBV4-3|.
CASSQDGGTRREAFF
>TRBJ1-1|TRBV11-3|.
CASSLGEHTEAFF
>TRBJ2-2|TRBV28|once
CASLRVPGELFF
>TRBJ2-7|TRBV7-2|.
CASSFTSGRGIEQYF
>TRBJ2-7|TRBV7-9|.
CASSLSGEQYF
>TRBJ1-2|TRBV5-6|.
CASSLAGWEGYTF
>TRBJ2-7|TRBV27|once
CASSRQGSDEQYF
>TRBJ2-3|TRBV7-3|once
CASSFSGAGGTDTQYF
>TRBJ2-1|TRBV5-5|.
CASSWIGGDEQFF
>TRBJ2-5|TRBV2|.
CASSESGPETQYF